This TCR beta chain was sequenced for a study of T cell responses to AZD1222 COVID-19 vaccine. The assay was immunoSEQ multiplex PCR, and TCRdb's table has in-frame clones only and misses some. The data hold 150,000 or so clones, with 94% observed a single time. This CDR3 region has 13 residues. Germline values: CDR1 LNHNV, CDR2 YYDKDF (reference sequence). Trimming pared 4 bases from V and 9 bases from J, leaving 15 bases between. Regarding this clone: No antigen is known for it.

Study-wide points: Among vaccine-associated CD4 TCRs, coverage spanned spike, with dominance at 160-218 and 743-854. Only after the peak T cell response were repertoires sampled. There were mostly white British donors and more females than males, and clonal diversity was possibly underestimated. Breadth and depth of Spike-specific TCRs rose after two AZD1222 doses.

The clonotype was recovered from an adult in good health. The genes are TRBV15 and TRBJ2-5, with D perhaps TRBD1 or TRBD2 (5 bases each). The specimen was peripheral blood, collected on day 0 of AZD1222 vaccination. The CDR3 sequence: CATSNWDGRSQYF. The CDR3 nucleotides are TGTGCCACCAGCAACTGGGACGGACGGTCCCAGTACTTC. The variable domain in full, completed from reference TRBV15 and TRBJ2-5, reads DAMVIQNPRYQVTQFGKPVTLSCSQTLNHNVMYWYQQKSSQAPKLLFHYYDKDFNNEADTPDNFQSRRPNTSFCFLDIRSPGLGDTAMYLCATSNWDGRSQYFGPGTRLLVL.